Detailed here is one TCR beta chain. The antigen is undetermined. PCR used 60 Vbeta primers and 13 Jbeta primers. Produced via immunoSEQ multiplex PCR; TCRdb's table is partial and in-frame only. The repertoire includes roughly 150,000 clones, 82% of them detected once, and around 2.6% sits in the top ten. Trimming removed 1 base at V and 4 bases at J, with 15 bases between. The V gene's germline CDR1 is LGHNA and CDR2 YSLEER. This CDR3 has 16 residues. This sample stems from a study of cytomegalovirus exposure and HLA in healthy donors. Study-wide results and limits: Confirmation in vitro established that three CMV-associated chains were specific for CMV antigens.

Sequencing was carried out using PBMCs. The receptor comes from a male donor in good health and CMV-seronegative. This chain links TRBV4-3 with TRBJ2-3; D gene unclear. This chain's CDR3 is CASSQGGSLHADTQYF. The CDR3 DNA follows: TGCGCCAGCAGCCAAGGTGGCTCCCTCCACGCAGATACGCAGTATTTT.